This T cell receptor (beta chain) was recorded in a study of CD8 T cells in Susac syndrome. The CDR3 runs 15 residues. In germline, CDR1 is SNHLY, CDR2 FYNNEI. The V and J ends lost 2 bases and 2 bases respectively, with 11 bases between them. The sample holds one count of this clonotype. The antigen remains unidentified. Study outcomes and limitations: The CD4+ T cell repertoires in Susac syndrome were not clonally expanded. Regarding the TCR sequencing and HLA analysis, the study admitted that a relatively small number of individuals were involved.

The diagnostic criteria for definite or probable disease, as recently defined, were met by the patients with Susac syndrome. The CD8+ and CD4+ T cells were negatively isolated, with the TEMRA cells enriched by FACS. With random hexamers, about 0.45 to 1 ug RNA was reverse transcribed. MiXCR, applied by TCRdb to the immunoSEQ multiplex PCR reads, yields one record per CDR3 protein. In the table there are around 150,000 distinct CDR3 sequences, approximately 95% of which are singletons. The TCR originated in a human donor with Susac syndrome. Sequencing input: CD4+ T cells from PBMCs. The J gene is TRBJ2-3, the V gene TRBV2; the D is unclear. The CDR3 DNA sequence: TGTGCCAGCAGTGAAAGGTGGCTCTCCACAGATACGCAGTATTTT. Its protein product is CASSERWLSTDTQYF. The entire variable domain, with the rest obtained from reference TRBV2 and TRBJ2-3, is as follows: EPEVTQTPSHQVTQMGQEVILRCVPISNHLYFYWYRQILGQKVEFLVSFYNNEISEKSEIFDDQFSVERPDGSNFTLKIRSTKLEDSAMYFCASSERWLSTDTQYFGPGTRLTVL.